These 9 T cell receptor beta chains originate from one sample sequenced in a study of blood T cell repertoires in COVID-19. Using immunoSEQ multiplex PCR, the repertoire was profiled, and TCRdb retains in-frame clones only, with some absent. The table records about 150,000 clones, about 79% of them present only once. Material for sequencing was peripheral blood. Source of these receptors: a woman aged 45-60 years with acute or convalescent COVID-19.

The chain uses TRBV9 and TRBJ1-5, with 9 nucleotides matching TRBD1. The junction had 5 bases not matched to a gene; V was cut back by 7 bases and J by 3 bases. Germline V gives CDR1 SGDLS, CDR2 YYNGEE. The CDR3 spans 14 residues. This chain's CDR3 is CASGQGTINQPQHF. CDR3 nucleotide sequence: TGTGCCAGCGGACAGGGGACAATCAATCAGCCCCAGCATTTT.

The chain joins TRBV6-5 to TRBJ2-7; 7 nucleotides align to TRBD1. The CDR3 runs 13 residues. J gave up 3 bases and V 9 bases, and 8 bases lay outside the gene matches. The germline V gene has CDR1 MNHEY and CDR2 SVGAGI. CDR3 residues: CASRTGRNYEQYF. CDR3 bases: TGTGCCAGTAGGACAGGCCGAAACTACGAGCAGTACTTC.

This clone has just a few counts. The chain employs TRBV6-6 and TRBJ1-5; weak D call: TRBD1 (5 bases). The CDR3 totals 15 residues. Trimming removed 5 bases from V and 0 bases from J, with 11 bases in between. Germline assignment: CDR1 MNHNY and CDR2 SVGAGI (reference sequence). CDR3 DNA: TGTGCCAGCAGTGGGGGGGATTATAGCAATCAGCCCCAGCATTTT. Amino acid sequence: CASSGGDYSNQPQHF.

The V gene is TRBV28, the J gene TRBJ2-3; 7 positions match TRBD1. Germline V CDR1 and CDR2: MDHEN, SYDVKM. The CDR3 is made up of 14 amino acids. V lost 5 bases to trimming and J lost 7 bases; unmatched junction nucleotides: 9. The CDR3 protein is CASSEAGGGNTQYF. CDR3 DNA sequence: TGTGCCAGCAGTGAGGCAGGGGGTGGAAATACGCAGTATTTT.

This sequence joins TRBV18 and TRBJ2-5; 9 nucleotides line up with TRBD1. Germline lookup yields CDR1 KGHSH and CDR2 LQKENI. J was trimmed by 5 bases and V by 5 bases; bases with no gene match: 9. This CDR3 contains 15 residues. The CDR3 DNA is TGTGCCAGCTCATCACTCTCTGGACAGGGGGAGACCCAGTACTTC. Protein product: CASSSLSGQGETQYF.

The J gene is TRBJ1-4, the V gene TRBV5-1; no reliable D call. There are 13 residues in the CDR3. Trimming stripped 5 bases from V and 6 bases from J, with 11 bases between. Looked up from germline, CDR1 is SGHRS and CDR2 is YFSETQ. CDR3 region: CASSSGSYEKLFF. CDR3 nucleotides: TGCGCCAGCAGTTCCGGGTCTTATGAAAAACTGTTTTTT.

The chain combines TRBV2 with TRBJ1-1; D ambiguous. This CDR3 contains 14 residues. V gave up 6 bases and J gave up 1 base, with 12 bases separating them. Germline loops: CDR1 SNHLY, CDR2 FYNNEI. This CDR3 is CASSIGAGNTEAFF. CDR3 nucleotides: TGTGCCAGCAGCATAGGTGCGGGGAACACTGAAGCTTTCTTT.

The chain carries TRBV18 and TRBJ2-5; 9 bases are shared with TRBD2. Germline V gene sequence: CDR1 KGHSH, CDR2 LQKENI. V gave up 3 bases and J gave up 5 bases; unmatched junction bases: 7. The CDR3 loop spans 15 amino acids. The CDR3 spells CASSPVAGGPETQYF. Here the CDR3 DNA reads TGTGCCAGCTCACCCGTGGCGGGGGGGCCGGAGACCCAGTACTTC. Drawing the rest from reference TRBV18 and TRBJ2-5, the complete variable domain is NAGVMQNPRHLVRRRGQEARLRCSPMKGHSHVYWYRQLPEEGLKFMVYLQKENIIDESGMPKERFSAEFPKEGPSILRIQQVVRGDSAAYFCASSPVAGGPETQYFGPGTRLLVL.

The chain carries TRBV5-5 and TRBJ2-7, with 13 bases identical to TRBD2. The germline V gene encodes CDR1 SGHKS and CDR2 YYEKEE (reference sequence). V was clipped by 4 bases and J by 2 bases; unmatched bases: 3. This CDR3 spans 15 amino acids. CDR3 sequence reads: CASSVGTSGAYEQYF. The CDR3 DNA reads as TGTGCCAGCAGCGTGGGGACTAGCGGGGCCTACGAGCAGTACTTC.